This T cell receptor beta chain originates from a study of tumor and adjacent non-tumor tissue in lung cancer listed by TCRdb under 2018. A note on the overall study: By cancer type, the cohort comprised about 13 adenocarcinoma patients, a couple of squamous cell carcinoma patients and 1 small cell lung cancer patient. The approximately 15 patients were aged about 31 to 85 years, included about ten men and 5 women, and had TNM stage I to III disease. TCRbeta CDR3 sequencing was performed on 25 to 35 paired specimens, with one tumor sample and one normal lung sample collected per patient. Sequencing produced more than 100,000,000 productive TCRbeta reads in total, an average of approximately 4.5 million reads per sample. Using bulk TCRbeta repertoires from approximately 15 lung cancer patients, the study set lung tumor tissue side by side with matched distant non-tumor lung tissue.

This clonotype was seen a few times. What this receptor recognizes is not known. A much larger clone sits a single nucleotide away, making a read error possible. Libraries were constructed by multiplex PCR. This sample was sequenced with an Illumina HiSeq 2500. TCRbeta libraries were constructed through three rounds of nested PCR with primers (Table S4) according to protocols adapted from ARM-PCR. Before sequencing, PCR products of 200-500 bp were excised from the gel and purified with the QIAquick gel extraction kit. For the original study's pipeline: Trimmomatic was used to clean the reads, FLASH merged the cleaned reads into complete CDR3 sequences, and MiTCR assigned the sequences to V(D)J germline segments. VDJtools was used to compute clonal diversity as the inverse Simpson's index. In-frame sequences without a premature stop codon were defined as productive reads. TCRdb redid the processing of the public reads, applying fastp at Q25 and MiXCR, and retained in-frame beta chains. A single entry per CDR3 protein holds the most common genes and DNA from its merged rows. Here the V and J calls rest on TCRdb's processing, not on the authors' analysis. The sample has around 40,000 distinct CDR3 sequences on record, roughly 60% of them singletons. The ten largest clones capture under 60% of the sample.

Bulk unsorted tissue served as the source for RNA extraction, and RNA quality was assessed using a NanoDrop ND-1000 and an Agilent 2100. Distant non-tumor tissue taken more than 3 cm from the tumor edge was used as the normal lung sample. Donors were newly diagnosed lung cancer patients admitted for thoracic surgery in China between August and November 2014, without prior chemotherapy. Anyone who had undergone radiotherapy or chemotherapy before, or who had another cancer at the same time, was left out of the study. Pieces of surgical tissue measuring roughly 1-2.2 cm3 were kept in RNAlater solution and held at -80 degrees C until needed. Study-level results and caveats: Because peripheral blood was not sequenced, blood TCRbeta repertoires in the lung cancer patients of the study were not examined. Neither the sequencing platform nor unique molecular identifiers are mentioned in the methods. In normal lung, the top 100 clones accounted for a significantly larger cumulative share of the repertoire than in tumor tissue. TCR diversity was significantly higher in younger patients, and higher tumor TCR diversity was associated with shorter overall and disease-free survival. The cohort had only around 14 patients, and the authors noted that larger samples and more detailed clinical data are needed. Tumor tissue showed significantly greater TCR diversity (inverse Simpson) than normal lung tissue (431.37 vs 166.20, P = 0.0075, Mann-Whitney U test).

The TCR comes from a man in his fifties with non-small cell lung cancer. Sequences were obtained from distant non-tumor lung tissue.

In nucleotides, the sequence is TGTGCCTGCAGCTTGTATGGTGCGAACACTGAAGCTTTCTTT. Its translation is CACSLYGANTEAFF. The rearrangement joined TRBV5-6 to TRBJ1-1; confidence is insufficient to name the D gene. The CDR3 runs 14 residues from the cysteine to the phenylalanine. This entry keeps only the CDR3 DNA: 42 bases, framed from base 1. CDR1 and CDR2 were assigned from the germline V gene as SGHDT and YYEEEE.